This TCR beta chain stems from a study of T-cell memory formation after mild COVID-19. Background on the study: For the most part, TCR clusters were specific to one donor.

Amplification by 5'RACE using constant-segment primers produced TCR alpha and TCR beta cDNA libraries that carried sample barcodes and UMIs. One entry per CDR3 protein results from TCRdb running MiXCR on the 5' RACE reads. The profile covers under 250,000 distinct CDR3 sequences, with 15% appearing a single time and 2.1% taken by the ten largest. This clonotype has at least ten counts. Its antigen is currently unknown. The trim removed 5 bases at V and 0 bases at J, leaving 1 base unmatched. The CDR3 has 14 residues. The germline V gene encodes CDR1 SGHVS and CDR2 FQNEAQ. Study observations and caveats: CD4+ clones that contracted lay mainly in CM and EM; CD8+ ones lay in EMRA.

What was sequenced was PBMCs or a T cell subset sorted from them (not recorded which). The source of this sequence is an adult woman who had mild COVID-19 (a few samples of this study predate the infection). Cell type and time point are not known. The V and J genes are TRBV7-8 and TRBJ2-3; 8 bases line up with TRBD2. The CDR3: CASSRGRSTDTQYF. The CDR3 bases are TGTGCCAGCAGCCGCGGGAGGAGCACAGATACGCAGTATTTT.